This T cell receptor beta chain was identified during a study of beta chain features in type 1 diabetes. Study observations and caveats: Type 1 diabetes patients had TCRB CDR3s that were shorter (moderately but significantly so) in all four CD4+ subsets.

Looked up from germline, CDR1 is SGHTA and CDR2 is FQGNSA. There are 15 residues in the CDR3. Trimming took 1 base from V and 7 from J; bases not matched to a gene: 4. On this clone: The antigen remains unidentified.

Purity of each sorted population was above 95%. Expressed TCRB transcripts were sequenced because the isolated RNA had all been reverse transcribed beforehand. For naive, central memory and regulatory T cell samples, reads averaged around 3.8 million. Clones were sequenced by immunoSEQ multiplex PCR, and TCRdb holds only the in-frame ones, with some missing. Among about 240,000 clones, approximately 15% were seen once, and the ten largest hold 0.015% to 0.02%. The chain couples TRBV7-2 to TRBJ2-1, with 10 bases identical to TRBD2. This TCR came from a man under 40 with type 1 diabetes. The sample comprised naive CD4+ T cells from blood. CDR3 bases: TGTGCCAGCAGCTTAGATCTAGCGGGAGCGAATGAGCAGTTCTTC. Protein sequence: CASSLDLAGANEQFF.